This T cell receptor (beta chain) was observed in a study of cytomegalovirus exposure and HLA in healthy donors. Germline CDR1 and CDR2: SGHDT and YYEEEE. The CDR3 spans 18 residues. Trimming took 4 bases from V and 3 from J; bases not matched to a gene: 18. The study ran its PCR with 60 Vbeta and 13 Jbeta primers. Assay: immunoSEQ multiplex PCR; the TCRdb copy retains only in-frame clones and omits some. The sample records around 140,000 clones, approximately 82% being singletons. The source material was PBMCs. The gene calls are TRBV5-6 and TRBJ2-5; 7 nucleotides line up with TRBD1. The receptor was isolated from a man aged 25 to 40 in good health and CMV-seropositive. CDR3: CASSTDRAPLLFEETQYF. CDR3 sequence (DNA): TGTGCCAGCAGCACCGACAGGGCGCCACTACTTTTCGAAGAGACCCAGTACTTC. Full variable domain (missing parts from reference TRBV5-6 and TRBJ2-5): DAGVTQSPTHLIKTRGQQVTLRCSPKSGHDTVSWYQQALGQGPQFIFQYYEEEERQRGNFPDRFSGHQFPNYSSELNVNALLLGDSALYLCASSTDRAPLLFEETQYFGPGTRLLVL.